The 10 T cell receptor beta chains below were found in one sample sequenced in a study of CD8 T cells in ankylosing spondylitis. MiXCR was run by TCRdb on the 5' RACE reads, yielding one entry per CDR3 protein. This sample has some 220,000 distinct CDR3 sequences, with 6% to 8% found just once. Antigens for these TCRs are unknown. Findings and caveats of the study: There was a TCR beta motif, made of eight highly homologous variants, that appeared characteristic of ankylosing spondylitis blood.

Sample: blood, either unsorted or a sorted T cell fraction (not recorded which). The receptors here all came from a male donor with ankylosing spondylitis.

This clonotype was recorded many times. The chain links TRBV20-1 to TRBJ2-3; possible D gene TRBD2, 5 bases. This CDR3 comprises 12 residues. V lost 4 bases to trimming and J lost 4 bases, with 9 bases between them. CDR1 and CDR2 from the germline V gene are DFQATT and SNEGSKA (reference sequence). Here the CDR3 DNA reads TGCAGTGCTACCCAGAGGGCAGATACGCAGTATTTT. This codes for CSATQRADTQYF.

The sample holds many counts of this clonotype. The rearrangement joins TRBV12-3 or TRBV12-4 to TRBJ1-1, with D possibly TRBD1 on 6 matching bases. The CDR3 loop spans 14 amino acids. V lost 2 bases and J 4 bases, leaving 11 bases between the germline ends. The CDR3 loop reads CASSLNRVVTEAFF. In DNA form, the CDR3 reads TGTGCCAGCAGTTTAAACAGGGTCGTCACTGAAGCTTTCTTT.

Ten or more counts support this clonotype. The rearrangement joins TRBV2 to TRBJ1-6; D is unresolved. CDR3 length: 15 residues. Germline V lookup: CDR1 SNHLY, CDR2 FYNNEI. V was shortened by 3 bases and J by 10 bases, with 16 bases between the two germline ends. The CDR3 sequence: CASSDLGWLRSPLHF. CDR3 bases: TGTGCCAGCAGTGATTTAGGGTGGCTCCGGTCACCCCTCCACTTT.

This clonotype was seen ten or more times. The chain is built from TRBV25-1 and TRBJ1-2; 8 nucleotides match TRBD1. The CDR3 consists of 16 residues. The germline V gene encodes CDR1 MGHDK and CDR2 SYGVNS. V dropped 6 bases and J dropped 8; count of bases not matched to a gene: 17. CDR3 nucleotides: TGTGCCAGCAGAGCCAGTGGGGCCGACAGGGGCGACGGCTACACCTTC. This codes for CASRASGADRGDGYTF.

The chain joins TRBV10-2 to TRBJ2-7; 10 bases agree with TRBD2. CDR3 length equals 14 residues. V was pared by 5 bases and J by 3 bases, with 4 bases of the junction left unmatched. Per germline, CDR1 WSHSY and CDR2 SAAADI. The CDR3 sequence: CASSTSGILYEQYF. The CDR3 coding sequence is TGCGCCAGCAGTACTAGCGGGATTCTCTACGAGCAGTACTTC.

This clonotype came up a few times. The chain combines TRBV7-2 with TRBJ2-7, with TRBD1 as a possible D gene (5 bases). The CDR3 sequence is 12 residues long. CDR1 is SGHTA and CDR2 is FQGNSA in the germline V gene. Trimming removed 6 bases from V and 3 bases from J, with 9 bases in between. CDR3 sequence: CASRQGFYEQYF. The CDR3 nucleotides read TGTGCCAGCAGGCAGGGTTTCTACGAGCAGTACTTC. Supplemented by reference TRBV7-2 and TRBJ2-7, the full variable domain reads GAGVSQSPSNKVTEKGKDVELRCDPISGHTALYWYRQSLGQGLEFLIYFQGNSAPDKSGLPSDRFSAERTGGSVSTLTIQRTQQEDSAVYLCASRQGFYEQYFGPGTRLTVT.

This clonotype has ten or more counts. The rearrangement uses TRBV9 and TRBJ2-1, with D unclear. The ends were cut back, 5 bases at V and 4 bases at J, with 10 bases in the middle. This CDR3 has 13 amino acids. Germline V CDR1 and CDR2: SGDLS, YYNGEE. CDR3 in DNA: TGTGCCAGCAGAGTCCCCCCGTACAATGAGCAGTTCTTC. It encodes CASRVPPYNEQFF.

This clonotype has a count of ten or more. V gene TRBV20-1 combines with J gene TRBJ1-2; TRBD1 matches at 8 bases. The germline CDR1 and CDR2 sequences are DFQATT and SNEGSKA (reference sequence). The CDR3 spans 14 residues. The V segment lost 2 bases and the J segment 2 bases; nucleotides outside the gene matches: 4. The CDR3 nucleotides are TGCAGTGCTAGAACCAGGGGGCTCAACTATGGCTACACCTTC. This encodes CSARTRGLNYGYTF.

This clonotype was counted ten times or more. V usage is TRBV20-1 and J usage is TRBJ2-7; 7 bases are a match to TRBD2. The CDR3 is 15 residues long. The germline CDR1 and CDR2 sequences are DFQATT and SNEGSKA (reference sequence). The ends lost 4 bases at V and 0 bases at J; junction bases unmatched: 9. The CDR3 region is CSANPHGRLSYEQYF. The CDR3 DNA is TGCAGTGCTAACCCTCACGGGAGGCTCTCCTACGAGCAGTACTTC.

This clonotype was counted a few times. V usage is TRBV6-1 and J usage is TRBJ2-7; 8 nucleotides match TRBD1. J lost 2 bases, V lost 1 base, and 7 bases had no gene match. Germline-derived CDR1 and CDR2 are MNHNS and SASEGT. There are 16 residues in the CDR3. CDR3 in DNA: TGTGCCAGCAGTGAAGGTGCAGGACAGGGTGCCTACGAGCAGTACTTC. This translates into CASSEGAGQGAYEQYF.